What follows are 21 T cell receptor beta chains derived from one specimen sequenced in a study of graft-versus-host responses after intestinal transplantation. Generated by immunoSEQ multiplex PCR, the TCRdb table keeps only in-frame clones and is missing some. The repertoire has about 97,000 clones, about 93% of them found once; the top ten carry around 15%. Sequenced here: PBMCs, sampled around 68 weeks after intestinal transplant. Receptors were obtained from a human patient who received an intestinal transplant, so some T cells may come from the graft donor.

Written as DNA, the CDR3 is TGCGCCAGCAGCCATGGGATTAGCGGGGGTAAAGAGACCCAGTACTTC. Amino acids: CASSHGISGGKETQYF. The rearrangement joins TRBV4-1 to TRBJ2-5; 9 bases agree with TRBD2. V shed 3 bases and J 3 bases; nucleotides not matched to a gene: 8. The CDR3 contains 16 residues. Germline V gene sequence: CDR1 MGHRA, CDR2 YSYEKL.

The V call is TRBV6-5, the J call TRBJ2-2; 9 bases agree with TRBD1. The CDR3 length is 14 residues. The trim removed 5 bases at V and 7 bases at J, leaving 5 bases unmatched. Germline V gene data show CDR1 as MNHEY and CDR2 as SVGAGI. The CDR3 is CASSAGTGFGELFF. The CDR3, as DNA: TGTGCCAGCAGTGCCGGGACAGGGTTCGGGGAGCTGTTTTTT.

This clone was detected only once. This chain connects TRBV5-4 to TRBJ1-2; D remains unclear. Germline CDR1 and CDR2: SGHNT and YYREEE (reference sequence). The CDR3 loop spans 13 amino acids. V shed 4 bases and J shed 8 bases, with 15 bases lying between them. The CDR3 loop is CASSPPLPGGYTF. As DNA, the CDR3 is TGTGCCAGCAGCCCCCCCCTCCCAGGCGGCTACACCTTC.

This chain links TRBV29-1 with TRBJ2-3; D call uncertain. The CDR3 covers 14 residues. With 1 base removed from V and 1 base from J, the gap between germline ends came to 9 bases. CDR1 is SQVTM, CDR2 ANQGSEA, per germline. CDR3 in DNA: TGCAGCGTTGAAGGTGTAGTAGGCACAGATACGCAGTATTTT. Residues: CSVEGVVGTDTQYF.

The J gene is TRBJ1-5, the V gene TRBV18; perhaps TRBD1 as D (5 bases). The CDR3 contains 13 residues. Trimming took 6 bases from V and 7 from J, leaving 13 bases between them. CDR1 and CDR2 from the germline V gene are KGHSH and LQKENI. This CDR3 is CASSPDSPQPQHF. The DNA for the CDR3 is TGTGCCAGCTCCCCCGACAGTCCCCAGCCCCAGCATTTT.

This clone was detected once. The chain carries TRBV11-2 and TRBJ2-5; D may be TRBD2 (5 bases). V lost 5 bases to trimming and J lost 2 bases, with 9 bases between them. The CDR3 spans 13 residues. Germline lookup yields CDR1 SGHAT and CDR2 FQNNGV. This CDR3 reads CASSPWEQETQYF. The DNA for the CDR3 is TGTGCCAGCAGCCCTTGGGAGCAAGAGACCCAGTACTTC.

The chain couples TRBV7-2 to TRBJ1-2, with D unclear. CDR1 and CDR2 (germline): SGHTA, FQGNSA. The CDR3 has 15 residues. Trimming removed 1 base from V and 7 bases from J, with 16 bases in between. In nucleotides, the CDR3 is TGTGCCAGCAGCTTAGAGTTTTTAGGGAAGGGTGGCTACACCTTC. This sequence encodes CASSLEFLGKGGYTF.

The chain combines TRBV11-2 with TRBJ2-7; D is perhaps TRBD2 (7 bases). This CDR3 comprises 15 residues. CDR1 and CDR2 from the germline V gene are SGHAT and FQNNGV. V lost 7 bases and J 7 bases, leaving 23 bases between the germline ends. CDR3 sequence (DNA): TGTGCCAGCATAAGATGGGGGGGCCCGCCGGGGGAGCAGTACTTC. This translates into CASIRWGGPPGEQYF.

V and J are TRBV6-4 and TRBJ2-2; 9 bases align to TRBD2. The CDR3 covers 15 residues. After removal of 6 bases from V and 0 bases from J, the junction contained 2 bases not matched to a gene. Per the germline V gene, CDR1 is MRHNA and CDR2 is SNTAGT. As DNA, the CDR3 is TGTGCCAGCAGCCCTAGCGGGGCGAACACCGGGGAGCTGTTTTTT. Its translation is CASSPSGANTGELFF.

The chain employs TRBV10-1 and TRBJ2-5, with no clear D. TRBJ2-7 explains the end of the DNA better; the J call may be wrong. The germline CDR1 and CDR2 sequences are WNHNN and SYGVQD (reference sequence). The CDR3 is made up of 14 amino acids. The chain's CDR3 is CASSDRKLDYEQYF. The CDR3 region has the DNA TGCGCCAGCAGTGACCGGAAATTGGACTACGAGCAGTACTTC.

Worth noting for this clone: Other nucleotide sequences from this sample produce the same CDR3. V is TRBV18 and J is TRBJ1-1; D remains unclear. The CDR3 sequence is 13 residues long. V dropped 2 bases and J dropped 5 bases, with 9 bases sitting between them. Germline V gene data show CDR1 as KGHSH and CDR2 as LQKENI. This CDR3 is CASSPGEGTEAFF. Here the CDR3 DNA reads TGTGCCAGCTCACCAGGGGAGGGTACTGAAGCTTTCTTT.

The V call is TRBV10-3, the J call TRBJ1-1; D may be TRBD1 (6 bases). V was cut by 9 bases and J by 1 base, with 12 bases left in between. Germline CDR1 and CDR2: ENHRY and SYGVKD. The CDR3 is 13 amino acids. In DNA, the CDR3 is TGTGCCATAGGGGGACACCAGAACACTGAAGCTTTCTTT. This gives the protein CAIGGHQNTEAFF.

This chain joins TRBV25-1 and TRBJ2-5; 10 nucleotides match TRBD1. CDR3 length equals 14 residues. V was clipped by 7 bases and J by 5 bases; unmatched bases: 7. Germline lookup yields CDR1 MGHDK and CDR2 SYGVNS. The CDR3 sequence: CASTRQGAVETQYF. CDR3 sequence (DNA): TGTGCCAGCACCCGACAGGGGGCGGTTGAGACCCAGTACTTC.

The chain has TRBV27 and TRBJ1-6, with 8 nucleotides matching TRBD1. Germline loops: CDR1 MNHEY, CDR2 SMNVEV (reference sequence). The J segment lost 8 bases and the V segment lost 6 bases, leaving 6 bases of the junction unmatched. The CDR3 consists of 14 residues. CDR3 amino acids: CASRPGQADSPLHF. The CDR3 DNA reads TGTGCCAGCAGACCGGGACAGGCAGATTCACCCCTCCACTTT.

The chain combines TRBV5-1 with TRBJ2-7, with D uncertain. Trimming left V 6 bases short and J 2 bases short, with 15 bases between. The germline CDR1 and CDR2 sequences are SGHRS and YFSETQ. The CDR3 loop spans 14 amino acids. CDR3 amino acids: CASTLSATTYEQYF. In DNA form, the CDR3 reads TGCGCCAGCACTCTCTCGGCTACCACCTACGAGCAGTACTTC. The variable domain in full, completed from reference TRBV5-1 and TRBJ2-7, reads KAGVTQTPRYLIKTRGQQVTLSCSPISGHRSVSWYQQTPGQGLQFLFEYFSETQRNKGNFPGRFSGRQFSNSRSEMNVSTLELGDSALYLCASTLSATTYEQYFGPGTRLTVT.

CDR3 in amino acids: CASSQASHEQYF. The CDR3 coding sequence is TGCGCCAGCAGCCAAGCTTCCCACGAGCAGTACTTC. V gene TRBV4-1 combines with J gene TRBJ2-7; D not certain. The CDR3 has 12 amino acids. The V gene lost 1 base and the J gene lost 5 bases, with 6 bases spanning the gap. Germline V gene lookup returns CDR1 MGHRA and CDR2 YSYEKL.

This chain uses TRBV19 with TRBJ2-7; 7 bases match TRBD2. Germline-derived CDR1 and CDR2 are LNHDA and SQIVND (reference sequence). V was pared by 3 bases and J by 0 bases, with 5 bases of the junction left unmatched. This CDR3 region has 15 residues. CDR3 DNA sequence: TGTGCCAGTAGTATCCGGGGGGATCTCTCCTACGAGCAGTACTTC. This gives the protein CASSIRGDLSYEQYF.

The CDR3 DNA reads TGCGCCAGCAGCCAAGGAAGGGCCTCGGGCTCCTATAATTCACCCCTCCACTTT. Translated, it gives CASSQGRASGSYNSPLHF. This chain connects TRBV4-1 to TRBJ1-6, with D unclear. Germline V lookup: CDR1 MGHRA, CDR2 YSYEKL. V lost 1 base, J lost 0 bases, and 13 bases lay in between. The CDR3 spans 18 residues.

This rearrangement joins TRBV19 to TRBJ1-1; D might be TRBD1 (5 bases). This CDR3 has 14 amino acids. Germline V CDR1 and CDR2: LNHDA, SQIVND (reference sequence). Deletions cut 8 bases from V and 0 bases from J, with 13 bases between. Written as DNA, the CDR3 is TGTGCCAGTTCTGGACACAACATGAACACTGAAGCTTTCTTT. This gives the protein CASSGHNMNTEAFF.

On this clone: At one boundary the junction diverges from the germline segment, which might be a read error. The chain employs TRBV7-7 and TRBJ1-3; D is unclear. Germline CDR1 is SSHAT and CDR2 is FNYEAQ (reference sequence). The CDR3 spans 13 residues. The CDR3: CASSQNPGNTIYF. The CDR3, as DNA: TGTGCTAGCAGCCAAAACCCCGGAAACACCATATATTTT.

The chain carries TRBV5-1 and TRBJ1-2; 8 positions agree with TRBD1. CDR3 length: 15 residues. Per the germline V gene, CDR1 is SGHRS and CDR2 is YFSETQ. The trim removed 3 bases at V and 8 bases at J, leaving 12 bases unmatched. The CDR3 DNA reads TGCGCCAGCAGCTCGAAAGAGCAGGGGGCGGGAGGCTACACCTTC. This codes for CASSSKEQGAGGYTF. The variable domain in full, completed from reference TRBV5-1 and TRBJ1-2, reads KAGVTQTPRYLIKTRGQQVTLSCSPISGHRSVSWYQQTPGQGLQFLFEYFSETQRNKGNFPGRFSGRQFSNSRSEMNVSTLELGDSALYLCASSSKEQGAGGYTFGSGTRLTVV.